This passage covers 8 T cell receptor beta chains from one sample sequenced in a study of shared clonotypes between healthy human individuals. Data came from immunoSEQ multiplex PCR; TCRdb stores just in-frame clones and leaves some out. The data hold some 2.1 million clones, with roughly 93% observed a single time. CD8 cells regarded as naive lacked CD45RO, were positively chosen for CCR7, and omitted terminally differentiated effector memory CD45RA+ cells. The sequenced material came from naive CD8+ T cells from PBMCs. The origin of the receptors is a man aged 18-30 years in good health. Some clones in this sample may be carry-over from other donors' samples.

The V gene is TRBV9, the J gene TRBJ2-7; 7 bases are a match to TRBD2. CDR1 and CDR2 (germline): SGDLS, YYNGEE. CDR3 size: 15 residues. The ends lost 3 bases at V and 4 bases at J; junction bases unmatched: 10. CDR3 bases: TGTGCCAGCAGCGAAGGGAGCGGGAACCCGTACGAGCAGTACTTC. Encoded protein: CASSEGSGNPYEQYF.

The rearrangement links TRBV2 to TRBJ1-2; unclear D gene. The V and J ends lost 7 bases and 3 bases respectively, with 3 bases between them. The V gene's germline CDR1 is SNHLY and CDR2 FYNNEI. The CDR3 consists of 10 residues. The CDR3 loop reads CASTDYGYTF. As DNA, the CDR3 is TGTGCCAGCACAGACTATGGCTACACCTTC.

DNA of the CDR3: TGTGCCAGCAGCGTAGGGGCCTTGGGCACTGAAGCTTTCTTT. The encoded protein is CASSVGALGTEAFF. V gene TRBV9 combines with J gene TRBJ1-1; D remains unclear. Germline CDR1 SGDLS, CDR2 YYNGEE. CDR3 length equals 14 residues. V was shortened by 0 bases and J by 4 bases, with 10 bases between the two germline ends.

V and J are TRBV2 and TRBJ2-3; weak D call: TRBD2 (5 bases). Germline loops: CDR1 SNHLY, CDR2 FYNNEI. V shed 10 bases and J shed 4 bases, with 9 bases lying between them. This CDR3 contains 11 residues. DNA of the CDR3: TGTGCCACACTAGGCGCAGATACGCAGTATTTT. As protein: CATLGADTQYF.

The chain carries TRBV29-1 and TRBJ2-7; possibly TRBD1 for D (6 bases). V lost 3 bases and J 7 bases, leaving 13 bases between the germline ends. The length of the CDR3 is 12 residues. Germline CDR1 reads SQVTM; CDR2 reads ANQGSEA. The CDR3 sequence is CSVDLGAREQYF. The CDR3 DNA is TGCAGCGTTGACCTGGGGGCGCGGGAGCAGTACTTC.

V and J are TRBV7-9 and TRBJ2-7; D perhaps matches TRBD2 (6 bases). Germline V CDR1 and CDR2: SEHNR, FQNEAQ (reference sequence). CDR3 length equals 15 residues. V was shortened by 7 bases and J by 2 bases, with 18 bases between the two germline ends. The CDR3 DNA is TGTGCCAGCAACCCCGGGGGTGCGGCAACCTACGAGCAGTACTTC. Amino acid sequence: CASNPGGAATYEQYF.

The chain couples TRBV7-9 to TRBJ2-7; TRBD2 matches 7 bases. This CDR3 region has 16 residues. Germline V CDR1 and CDR2: SEHNR, FQNEAQ (reference sequence). The V gene end was trimmed by 6 bases and the J gene end by 2 bases; junction bases not matched to a gene: 13. The CDR3, as DNA: TGTGCCAGCAGTTCAAGGGGCGGGAGTTACCCCTACGAGCAGTACTTC. This encodes CASSSRGGSYPYEQYF.

V gene TRBV5-4 combines with J gene TRBJ2-7; TRBD1 matches at 11 bases. V was pared by 4 bases and J by 6 bases, with 6 bases of the junction left unmatched. The CDR3 is 14 residues long. From germline, CDR1 is SGHNT and CDR2 YYREEE (reference sequence). DNA for the CDR3: TGTGCCAGCAGCCTCGGACAGGGGGCCCTCGAGCAGTACTTC. It encodes CASSLGQGALEQYF.